The present T cell receptor (beta chain) was sequenced within a study of T-cell reconstitution after alpha-beta-depleted transplantation in children. The CDR3 has 12 residues. The V and J ends lost 5 bases and 5 bases respectively, with 9 bases between them. CDR1 SGHAT and CDR2 FQNNGV come from the germline V gene. Study findings and constraints: T-cell numbers and diversity, one year after transplant, stemmed largely from T cells that were newly produced.

With regard to this clonotype: Its matching antigen is unknown.

It was with unique molecular identifiers that the TCRbeta library was prepared. TCRdb analysed the PCR reads with MiXCR anew, one entry per CDR3 protein. The sample lists 600,000 to 800,000 distinct CDR3 sequences, about 12% occurring once. The source material was PBMCs, sampled before TCRalphabeta/CD19-depleted stem cell transplant. The clonotype originates from a girl aged 2 to 10 with congenital amegakaryocytic thrombocytopenia, due to receive a stem cell transplant. V usage is TRBV11-2 and J usage is TRBJ2-5; no clear D gene. DNA for the CDR3: TGTGCCAGCAGCCAGCTTCTGGAGACCCAGTACTTC. This gives the protein CASSQLLETQYF.